This T cell receptor (beta chain) is drawn from a study of T cells in women clearing cervical HPV infection. As for the study in general: Blood came at first lesion visit for cases, post-clearance for controls.

For this clone: The CDR3 is cut off 3 residues early in the read; its end comes from the germline J gene.

Germline V gives CDR1 GTSNPN, CDR2 SVGIG (reference sequence). The CDR3 is 15 amino acids. V lost 2 bases to trimming and J lost 4 bases; unmatched junction nucleotides: 7. The protocol was immunoSEQ multiplex PCR, while the TCRdb copy is restricted to in-frame clones and leaves out a portion. This table lists about 23,000 clones. The sequencing sample was made of blood buffy coat. V is TRBV30 and J is TRBJ2-5; 10 bases are a match to TRBD2. The source of this sequence is a woman between 18 and 75 years old with a cervical HPV16 infection that either progressed to CIN3+ or cleared (not recorded which). The CDR3 is CAWSSGTSVGETQYF. The covered CDR3 bases are TGTGCCTGGAGTTCCGGGACTAGCGTCGGAGAGACC.